These 27 T cell receptor beta chains were all obtained from the same sample, sequenced in a study of early T cells in non-severe SARS-CoV-2 infection. TCRdb passed the 5' RACE reads through MiXCR, listing each CDR3 protein once. The data hold approximately 65,000 distinct CDR3 sequences, with 10% to 15% observed a single time. Material for sequencing was whole blood. The receptor source for this set is an adult who was a healthcare worker with PCR-confirmed SARS-CoV-2 infection or an uninfected control (not recorded which).

The CDR3: CASYRGIGETQYF. CDR3 nucleotides: TGTGCCAGTTACAGGGGAATAGGGGAGACCCAGTACTTC. The chain uses TRBV12-3 or TRBV12-4 and TRBJ2-5, with 7 bases matching TRBD1. The CDR3 has 13 residues. After removal of 9 bases from V and 5 bases from J, the junction contained 9 bases not matched to a gene.

There are many counts of this clonotype. This chain connects TRBV20-1 to TRBJ2-1, with D unresolved. Germline-derived CDR1 and CDR2 are DFQATT and SNEGSKA (reference sequence). There are 15 residues in the CDR3. The V and J ends lost 5 bases and 3 bases respectively, with 17 bases between them. The CDR3 DNA is TGCAGTGCTGTCCGGAAGGTCGGCTACTACAATGAGCAGTTCTTC. Translating gives CSAVRKVGYYNEQFF.

This clonotype appeared a few times. This CDR3 reads CASSATLAGGTTDTQYF. For the CDR3, the DNA is TGTGCCAGCAGCGCGACCCTAGCGGGAGGAACCACAGATACGCAGTATTTT. The rearrangement links TRBV7-8 to TRBJ2-3; 11 positions agree with TRBD2. V was clipped by 5 bases and J by 2 bases; unmatched bases: 9. Germline-derived CDR1 and CDR2 are SGHVS and FQNEAQ. This CDR3 comprises 17 residues.

The chain recombines TRBV10-3 with TRBJ2-6; D gene ambiguous. This CDR3 has 19 amino acids. The germline CDR1 and CDR2 sequences are ENHRY and SYGVKD. V lost 0 bases and J 0 bases, leaving 15 bases between the germline ends. DNA of the CDR3: TGTGCCATCAGTGAGTCGAGTTTATCCCCTTTCTCTGGGGCCAACGTCCTGACTTTC. Its translation: CAISESSLSPFSGANVLTF.

This clonotype was picked up many times. The chain recombines TRBV4-1 with TRBJ1-1, with D unclear. V was clipped by 0 bases and J by 7 bases, with 15 bases between them. Germline V gives CDR1 MGHRA, CDR2 YSYEKL. This CDR3 contains 15 residues. The CDR3 here is CASSQDLGRLFEAFF. The DNA of the CDR3 is TGCGCCAGCAGCCAAGATCTGGGCAGGCTGTTTGAAGCTTTCTTT.

This clonotype was detected once. V usage is TRBV18 and J usage is TRBJ1-5; unclear D gene. Trimming left V 3 bases short and J 5 bases short, with 8 bases between. Germline values: CDR1 KGHSH, CDR2 LQKENI. The CDR3 runs to 13 residues. This CDR3 is CASSPIADQPQHF. CDR3 DNA: TGTGCCAGCTCACCGATAGCTGATCAGCCCCAGCATTTT.

This clonotype was seen at least ten times. CDR3 residues: CASSQAGSGGNNEQFF. The CDR3 bases are TGTGCCAGCAGCCAAGCAGGGAGCGGGGGGAACAATGAGCAGTTCTTC. The chain combines TRBV4-2 with TRBJ2-1, with TRBD2 identical over 9 bases. The CDR3 is 16 residues long. J was trimmed by 5 bases and V by 1 base; bases with no gene match: 6. The germline V gene encodes CDR1 LGHNA and CDR2 YNFKEQ.

This clonotype was observed a handful of times. V gene TRBV2 combines with J gene TRBJ1-1; TRBD1 matches 9 bases. Germline lookup yields CDR1 SNHLY and CDR2 FYNNEI. The junction had 9 bases not matched to a gene; V was cut back by 8 bases and J by 5 bases. This CDR3 spans 14 amino acids. The CDR3 here is CASGTDRGRTEAFF. For the CDR3, the DNA is TGTGCCAGCGGCACGGACAGGGGAAGAACTGAAGCTTTCTTT.

There are many counts of this clonotype. The chain employs TRBV5-1 and TRBJ1-1, with 8 nucleotides matching TRBD1. The CDR3 totals 14 residues. The germline V gene has CDR1 SGHRS and CDR2 YFSETQ. Losses at the gene ends were 4 bases for V and 4 bases for J; bases not matched to a gene: 6. The CDR3 coding sequence is TGCGCCAGCAGCCGGCGACAGGGGAGCACTGAAGCTTTCTTT. It translates to CASSRRQGSTEAFF.

V and J are TRBV25-1 and TRBJ2-1; D remains unclear. Germline values: CDR1 MGHDK, CDR2 SYGVNS. V lost 10 bases and J 0 bases, leaving 13 bases between the germline ends. The CDR3 contains 14 residues. The CDR3 region has the DNA TGTGCCACCGGAGCGTTGAGCTCCTACAATGAGCAGTTCTTC. Protein: CATGALSSYNEQFF. Based on the CDR3 plus reference TRBV25-1 and TRBJ2-1, the full variable domain is EADIYQTPRYLVIGTGKKITLECSQTMGHDKMYWYQQDPGMELHLIHYSYGVNSTEKGDLSSESTVSRIRTEHFPLTLESARPSHTSQYLCATGALSSYNEQFFGPGTRLTVL.

There are a few counts of this clonotype. J is TRBJ2-7 and V is TRBV6-2 or TRBV6-3; no clear D gene. Germline V gene sequence: CDR1 MNHEY, CDR2 SVGEGT. This CDR3 is 14 amino acids long. V was trimmed by 0 bases and J by 6 bases, leaving 12 bases between them. The DNA of the CDR3 is TGTGCCAGCAGTTACTCGAGACCGGCCTCCGAGCAGTACTTC. Amino acids: CASSYSRPASEQYF.

This clonotype was observed at least ten times. The rearrangement links TRBV6-2 or TRBV6-3 to TRBJ2-7, with TRBD1 identical over 11 bases. The germline CDR1 and CDR2 sequences are MNHEY and SVGEGT. The CDR3 runs 15 residues. V was pared by 0 bases and J by 6 bases, with 4 bases of the junction left unmatched. The CDR3 region is CASSYSRDRGSEQYF. CDR3 sequence (DNA): TGTGCCAGCAGTTACTCGCGGGACAGGGGGTCCGAGCAGTACTTC.

This clonotype was counted at least ten times. The chain has TRBV5-4 and TRBJ2-3, with 12 bases aligning to TRBD2. Germline CDR1 and CDR2: SGHNT and YYREEE (reference sequence). Germline trimming cut 4 bases from V and 4 bases from J; bases unmatched to any gene: 10. The CDR3 is 17 residues long. The CDR3 sequence is CASSPPLAGGRSDTQYF. The CDR3 DNA reads TGTGCCAGCAGCCCCCCCCTAGCGGGGGGGCGGTCAGATACGCAGTATTTT.

At least ten counts were recorded for this clonotype. The rearrangement joins TRBV5-6 to TRBJ1-5; tentatively, D is TRBD1 (5 bases). CDR3 length equals 13 residues. V was cut by 2 bases and J by 6 bases, with 9 bases left in between. The germline V gene has CDR1 SGHDT and CDR2 YYEEEE. CDR3 region: CASSFGGTQPQHF. CDR3 in DNA: TGTGCCAGCAGCTTCGGGGGAACTCAGCCCCAGCATTTT.

The sample holds many counts of this clonotype. The chain is built from TRBV4-2 and TRBJ2-3; 14 bases fit TRBD2. CDR3 length: 19 amino acids. Germline V gene sequence: CDR1 LGHNA, CDR2 YNFKEQ. With 1 base clipped from V and 3 bases from J, the junction kept 9 bases outside the gene matches. CDR3 nucleotides: TGTGCCAGCAGCCAAGCCTACTCTGGGACTAGCGGGGGAACAGATACGCAGTATTTT. It encodes CASSQAYSGTSGGTDTQYF.

This clonotype occurred many times. The rearrangement uses TRBV10-3 and TRBJ1-2; no firm D call. V was shortened by 0 bases and J by 2 bases, with 13 bases between the two germline ends. Germline V lookup: CDR1 ENHRY, CDR2 SYGVKD. This CDR3 is built from 16 residues. The CDR3 is CAISESNGPGNYGYTF. The CDR3 nucleotides are TGTGCCATCAGTGAGTCAAATGGACCCGGAAACTATGGCTACACCTTC.

The chain uses TRBV20-1 and TRBJ2-2; D may be TRBD1 or TRBD2 (5 bases each). This CDR3 is built from 13 residues. Germline V gene lookup returns CDR1 DFQATT and CDR2 SNEGSKA (reference sequence). V was clipped by 3 bases and J by 4 bases, with 9 bases between them. The CDR3 DNA reads as TGCAGTGCTAGTCGGGGCAGCACCGGGGAGCTGTTTTTT. Translated: CSASRGSTGELFF.

J is TRBJ1-1 and V is TRBV6-2 or TRBV6-3; D perhaps matches TRBD1 (5 bases). The V end lost 2 bases, the J end lost 5 bases, and 12 bases lay between the germline ends. CDR3 length equals 14 residues. Germline V CDR1 and CDR2: MNHEY, SVGEGT. The CDR3 is CASSYLEGRTEAFF. CDR3 DNA: TGTGCCAGCAGTTACCTCGAGGGGAGGACTGAAGCTTTCTTT.

Ten or more counts support this clonotype. The CDR3 DNA sequence: TGTGCCAGCAGTCCCCCGGGACTAGCGGTGGCAGATACGCAGTATTTT. Its protein product is CASSPPGLAVADTQYF. The rearrangement uses TRBV12-3 or TRBV12-4 and TRBJ2-3; 11 bases are shared with TRBD2. Trimming took 5 bases from V and 4 from J; bases not matched to a gene: 8. This CDR3 has 16 amino acids.

This clonotype was recorded at least ten times. J is TRBJ2-1 and V is TRBV4-2; TRBD2 might be the D (6 bases). There are 15 residues in the CDR3. Germline lookup yields CDR1 LGHNA and CDR2 YNFKEQ. Trimming took 4 bases from V and 0 from J, leaving 10 bases between them. The CDR3 DNA reads as TGTGCCAGCAGCCCCCCGACTAGCTCCTACAATGAGCAGTTCTTC. Encoded protein: CASSPPTSSYNEQFF.

This clonotype was recorded at least ten times. The rearrangement joins TRBV18 to TRBJ1-5; 8 bases line up with TRBD1. This CDR3 is 19 amino acids long. Per germline, CDR1 KGHSH and CDR2 LQKENI. V shed 1 base, J shed 2 bases, and the junction held 13 bases outside the gene matches. CDR3 DNA sequence: TGTGCCAGCTCACCACTTGGGGGACAGGAAAAGTTGGGCAATCAGCCCCAGCATTTT. Residues: CASSPLGGQEKLGNQPQHF.

This rearrangement joins TRBV19 to TRBJ1-5; D remains unclear. Germline CDR1 reads LNHDA; CDR2 reads SQIVND (reference sequence). The CDR3 contains 15 residues. The V and J ends lost 7 bases and 4 bases respectively, with 17 bases between them. As DNA, the CDR3 is TGTGCCAGTACCGCGGGCATTGGAGGGAATCAGCCCCAGCATTTT. Translation gives CASTAGIGGNQPQHF.

This clonotype was counted a few times. V is TRBV25-1 and J is TRBJ2-7, with D perhaps TRBD2 (6 bases). V was shortened by 5 bases and J by 2 bases, with 10 bases between the two germline ends. This CDR3 has 13 amino acids. CDR1 is MGHDK, CDR2 SYGVNS, per germline. The CDR3 DNA sequence: TGTGCCAGCAGTAAGACTAGACCCTACGAGCAGTACTTC. Its protein is CASSKTRPYEQYF.

The chain employs TRBV10-3 and TRBJ2-1, with D perhaps matching TRBD1 or TRBD2 (5 bases each). Germline V gene data show CDR1 as ENHRY and CDR2 as SYGVKD. The CDR3 totals 14 residues. Trimming left V 6 bases short and J 2 bases short, with 11 bases between. The CDR3 bases are TGTGCCATCAGACGGGACGGGACCTACAATGAGCAGTTCTTC. It translates to CAIRRDGTYNEQFF.

This clonotype has a count of ten or more. The chain employs TRBV20-1 and TRBJ1-2; D is perhaps TRBD1 (5 bases). This CDR3 comprises 11 residues. Looked up from germline, CDR1 is DFQATT and CDR2 is SNEGSKA (reference sequence). V was cut by 5 bases and J by 2 bases, with 6 bases left in between. CDR3 nucleotides: TGCAGTGCTTGGGGGAACTATGGCTACACCTTC. As protein: CSAWGNYGYTF.

The chain links TRBV2 to TRBJ1-5; D is undetermined. V lost 3 bases to trimming and J lost 9 bases, with 12 bases between them. The CDR3 covers 13 residues. The germline V gene encodes CDR1 SNHLY and CDR2 FYNNEI. CDR3 protein: CASSETALGPQHF. The CDR3 DNA follows: TGTGCCAGCAGTGAGACGGCGTTAGGGCCCCAGCATTTT.

This clonotype was seen ten or more times. The rearrangement links TRBV7-6 to TRBJ2-2; no firm D call. In germline, CDR1 is SGHVS, CDR2 FNYEAQ. CDR3 length: 13 amino acids. With 1 base removed from V and 8 bases from J, the gap between germline ends came to 8 bases. CDR3 in DNA: TGTGCCAGCAGCTTAGGGGCGGAGGGGGAGCTGTTTTTT. Its translation: CASSLGAEGELFF.